This T cell receptor beta chain was obtained from a study of T cell clonotyping in hematopoietic cell transplantation (dated by TCRdb to 2020 to 2023). Looking at the study overall: A total of 110 to 150 blood samples were gathered in the study from around 40 consecutive transplant recipients along with their related donors. Recruitment of patients was conducted between September 2015 and 2017, and follow-up was continued until late 2020 or death.

With the immunoSEQ assay, which is a bias-controlled multiplex PCR relying on V- and J-specific primers, TCR beta CDR3 regions were amplified from genomic DNA. In a second PCR step, the CDR3 amplicons were tagged with a proprietary barcode plus Illumina adapter sequences. An Illumina MiSeq instrument was used to sequence the CDR3 libraries. In the paper's pipeline: Export and quality control were done with immunoSEQ Analyzer 3.0, while downstream analyses used R Bioconductor and Immunarch. Only productive rearrangements within the normalized downsampled data set were used in the calculation of repertoire metrics. Clonotypes larger than 5 templates in the normalized cohort were defined as pathologically expanded. The Inverse Simpson Index served as the measure of repertoire diversity. To capture all clonotypes, the CMV-specificity analyses were run on the non-normalized data set. The clones in this table, taken by TCRdb from immuneACCESS, are in-frame only. Not every clone is retained; where verified, under half of the shortfall comes from an unresolved V gene, and the cause of the rest is unknown. Clonal size and the V and J genes are those of that table, whereas D and trimming came from the DNA. The sample data list 35,000 to 45,000 clones, and 94% of these were observed just once. The top ten hold more than 0.7% of the sample.

CDR1 and CDR2, per the germline V gene, are LGHNA and YNFKEQ. The junction carries 15 bases between V and J, which are trimmed by 0 bases and 6 bases respectively. Including cysteine and phenylalanine, the CDR3 has 15 amino acids. Kept here is only the CDR3 DNA, which spans 45 bases and is read in frame from base 1. As regards this clone: The target of this receptor is not known. It has no much larger one-base neighbor in the sample; base qualities were not kept.

For TCR beta sequencing, blood samples came from the related transplant donors. Using Nuclei Lysis Solution, genomic DNA was extracted from unfractionated peripheral blood mononuclear cells that were either fresh or cryopreserved. Results and caveats for the whole study, not just this receptor: After transplant, TCR diversity in recipients dropped, and pathologically expanded clonotypes climbed progressively between day 30 and day 180. Overlap with donor repertoires was found for only a small fraction of recipient repertoires, with over 95% found to appear de novo at the given depth. Broader posttransplant TCR repertoire diversity was predicted by donor and pretransplant recipient Inverse Simpson Index values. The sample size was limited, and because cells were not sorted, the contributions of CD4 and CD8 repertoires could not be separated.

Recombination connected TRBV4-2 to TRBJ2-7, with the D call perhaps TRBD1 or TRBD2, each one matching 6 bases. This receptor was identified in a woman between 45 and 60 years old in good health. Some clones in this sample may be carry-over from other donors' samples. Material for sequencing was peripheral blood mononuclear cells. The CDR3 reads CASSQEGGPPAEQYF. The nucleotide sequence is TGTGCCAGCAGCCAAGAAGGGGGGCCCCCCGCCGAGCAGTACTTC.